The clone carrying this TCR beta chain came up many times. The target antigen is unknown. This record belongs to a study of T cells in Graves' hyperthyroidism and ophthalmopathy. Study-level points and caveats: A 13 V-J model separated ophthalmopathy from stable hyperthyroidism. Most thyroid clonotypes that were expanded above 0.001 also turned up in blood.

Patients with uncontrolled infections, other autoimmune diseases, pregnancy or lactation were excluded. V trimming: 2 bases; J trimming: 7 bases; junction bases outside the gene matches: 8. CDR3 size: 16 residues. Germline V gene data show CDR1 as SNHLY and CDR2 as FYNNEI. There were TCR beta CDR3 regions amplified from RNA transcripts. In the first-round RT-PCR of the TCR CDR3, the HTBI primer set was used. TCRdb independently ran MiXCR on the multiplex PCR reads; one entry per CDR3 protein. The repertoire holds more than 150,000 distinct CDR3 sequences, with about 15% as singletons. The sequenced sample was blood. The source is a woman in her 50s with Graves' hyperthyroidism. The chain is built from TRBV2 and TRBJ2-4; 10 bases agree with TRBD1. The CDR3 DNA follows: TGTGCCAGCAGTGAACAGGGAGCGGGACAGGGGAACATTCAGTACTTC. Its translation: CASSEQGAGQGNIQYF.